This T cell receptor beta chain was recovered during a study of CD8+ T cells in alopecia areata. Study context: Percent of scalp involved defined treated patients' severity scores. Study-wide points: Lesional scalp displayed greater clonality than normal scalp, most notably in alopecia totalis/universalis. Persistence in scalp and blood during tofacitinib was observed for many expanded lesional clones. Tofacitinib significantly decreased scalp clonality and expanded CD8+ clones among top 100.

This clone has a single count. What it binds is unknown. CDR3 length: 14 residues. CDR1 and CDR2 from the germline V gene are SNHLY and FYNNEI. The V gene end was trimmed by 5 bases and the J gene end by 3 bases; junction bases not matched to a gene: 5. After isolation, RNA underwent reverse transcription to generate cDNA as the sequencing template. Here immunoSEQ multiplex PCR was the method, and the copy in TCRdb shows in-frame clones only, minus some. Of about 200,000 clones detected, less than 45% appear once; the ten largest clones hold 0.45% to 0.55%. Treatment described: oral pan-JAK inhibitor, 5-10 mg twice daily.

This chain joins TRBV2 and TRBJ1-2; TRBD1 agrees at 8 bases. The origin of this receptor is a human donor with alopecia areata. The source material was CD4+ T cells sorted from blood, sampled between weeks 30 and 35, from a patient treated with tofacitinib. The CDR3 nucleotides are TGTGCCAGCAGTATGGCAGGGGGCGACTATGGCTACACCTTC. Protein: CASSMAGGDYGYTF.